This passage covers 8 T cell receptor beta chains from one sample sequenced in a study of blood T cell repertoires in COVID-19. Sequenced by immunoSEQ multiplex PCR; TCRdb stores in-frame clones only, minus some. The sample contains about 290,000 clones, 89% of which appear only once. The sequencing sample was made of peripheral blood. The receptors derive from a woman in her thirties with COVID-19, enrolled during active disease.

The chain uses TRBV19 and TRBJ2-7; a possible D gene is TRBD2 (6 bases). Trimming shortened V by 3 bases and J by 5 bases, and 14 bases separated the two germline ends. Germline CDR1 is LNHDA and CDR2 is SQIVND (reference sequence). The length of the CDR3 is 14 residues. The CDR3: CASSMNGGNHEQYF. The CDR3 region has the DNA TGTGCCAGTAGTATGAATGGGGGGAACCACGAGCAGTACTTC.

CDR3: CASSGDSYQPQHF. CDR3 coding DNA: TGCGCCAGCAGCGGGGACAGCTATCAGCCCCAGCATTTT. The chain is built from TRBV4-1 and TRBJ1-5; 7 nucleotides align to TRBD1. Germline CDR1 is MGHRA and CDR2 is YSYEKL. The junction had 3 bases not matched to a gene; V was cut back by 5 bases and J by 5 bases. The CDR3 contains 13 residues.

V and J are TRBV5-1 and TRBJ1-2; D unclear. This CDR3 is built from 13 residues. Germline lookup yields CDR1 SGHRS and CDR2 YFSETQ. Deletions cut 4 bases from V and 5 bases from J, with 12 bases between. This CDR3 reads CASSDLGVYGYTF. CDR3 DNA: TGCGCCAGCAGCGACCTGGGCGTGTATGGCTACACCTTC.

With respect to this clone: Distinct nucleotide sequences in the sample also encode this CDR3. V gene TRBV12-3 or TRBV12-4 combines with J gene TRBJ1-2; D perhaps matches TRBD1 (5 bases). The germline V and J ends were trimmed by 5 bases and 4 bases, with 11 bases remaining between them. The CDR3 covers 13 residues. The CDR3 loop is CASSPGGSYGYTF. The CDR3 DNA reads as TGTGCCAGCAGTCCGGGGGGGTCCTATGGCTACACCTTC.

The rearrangement links TRBV5-1 to TRBJ1-5; TRBD1 matches 7 bases. The CDR3 contains 13 residues. Germline trimming cut 2 bases from V and 6 bases from J; bases unmatched to any gene: 2. Looked up from germline, CDR1 is SGHRS and CDR2 is YFSETQ. In nucleotides, the CDR3 is TGCGCCAGCAGCTTAGGGACAGCTCAGCCCCAGCATTTT. This codes for CASSLGTAQPQHF.

This clone was seen just once. This chain uses TRBV5-1 with TRBJ2-5; D unresolved. The V gene's germline CDR1 is SGHRS and CDR2 YFSETQ. V lost 0 bases, J lost 6 bases, and 9 bases lay in between. The CDR3 has 13 residues. The CDR3 coding sequence is TGCGCCAGCAGCTTGGGGGTGCGGCAGACCCAGTACTTC. Protein product: CASSLGVRQTQYF.

This chain joins TRBV19 and TRBJ1-5; 8 bases align to TRBD1. With V trimmed by 3 bases and J by 7 bases, 2 bases remained unmatched. The CDR3 totals 13 residues. The germline V gene encodes CDR1 LNHDA and CDR2 SQIVND (reference sequence). The CDR3 region is CASSMTGEQPQHF. For the CDR3, the DNA is TGTGCCAGTAGTATGACAGGGGAGCAGCCCCAGCATTTT.

This clone was seen just once. The V call is TRBV11-3, the J call TRBJ1-3; no definite D call. Germline assignment: CDR1 SGHNT and CDR2 YENEEA. The V end lost 1 base, the J end lost 0 bases, and 4 bases lay between the germline ends. This CDR3 region has 14 residues. CDR3 coding DNA: TGTGCCAGCAGCTTAGGTAACTCTGGAAACACCATATATTTT. This encodes CASSLGNSGNTIYF.